This T cell receptor (beta chain) was identified in a study of cytomegalovirus exposure and HLA in healthy donors. Study as a whole: As released early, the data held roughly 85 million unique TCRs from HLA-typed donors. Points from the study as a whole: According to reports, the classifier identified cytomegalovirus status with high specificity and sensitivity. Being indistinguishable, some V segments were excluded, TRBV6-2 and TRBV6-3 among them. In an earlier analysis, productive rearrangement rates for most beta V segments clustered near 87% or 30%.

V was pared by 7 bases and J by 3 bases, with 6 bases of the junction left unmatched. Germline CDR1 is SGHRS and CDR2 is YFSETQ. This CDR3 is 14 amino acids long. PCR was performed using 60 Vbeta and 13 Jbeta primers. The data were produced by immunoSEQ multiplex PCR, yet TCRdb's version contains in-frame clones alone and is incomplete. Altogether 150,000 to 200,000 clones are present, 75% to 90% being singletons, with the ten largest covering under 2%. As concerns this clone: Its antigen is not identified.

The receptor was derived from a woman under 30 in good health and CMV-seronegative. The sequenced sample consisted of PBMCs. The genes are TRBV5-1 and TRBJ2-1; 8 bases agree with TRBD2. The CDR3 sequence: CASGPSGLYNEQFF. The CDR3 DNA reads as TGCGCCAGCGGACCTAGCGGGCTCTACAATGAGCAGTTCTTC.